The rows below give T cell receptor beta chains drawn from one sample of a study of regulatory T cells in long-lasting Graves disease. Using its own MiXCR run on the multiplex PCR reads, TCRdb lists one record per CDR3 protein. The data show about 560,000 distinct CDR3 sequences, around 15% seen once. These data also formed part of another study, on T cells in Graves' hyperthyroidism and ophthalmopathy.

Here the sequenced sample was peripheral blood mononuclear cells (PBMCs), taken at new diagnosis, from a patient treated with antithyroid drugs. The receptor source for this set is a man aged 18 to 29 with Graves disease. Both conserved end residues are part of each CDR3. The order of the fields is D gene, V gene, J gene, clone size, CDR3 DNA, CDR3 protein. D genes are given only for firm matches. Only part of the rows carry a size: once, few, many, or a class if the clone is expanded.

>TRBD2|TRBV11-2|TRBJ2-3|many
TGTGCCAGCAGCTCGGGACTACATACGCAGTATTTT
CASSSGLHTQYF
>NA|TRBV13|TRBJ2-1|few
TGTGCCAGCAGCCGGCTGGGGGGCGGGAGTAGGAATGAGCAGTTCTTC
CASSRLGGGSRNEQFF
>NA|TRBV6-9|TRBJ2-5|many
TGTGCCAGCAGTTTCTCATGGGACGGACGCCGAACCCAGTACTTC
CASSFSWDGRRTQYF
>NA|TRBV20-1|TRBJ2-3|many
TGCAGTGCTACCCCAGGGCACACAGATACGCAGTATTTT
CSATPGHTDTQYF
>NA|TRBV20-1|TRBJ2-1|NA
TGCAGTGCCTTACTAGTATCTAGCAATGAGCAGTTCTTC
CSALLVSSNEQFF
>NA|TRBV30|TRBJ1-4|NA
TGTGCCTGGGGCAGGGAGGCTCGTGAAAAACTGTTTTTT
CAWGREAREKLFF
>NA|TRBV7-9|TRBJ2-3|NA
TGTGCCAGCAGCTCAAAGCTCAAGGCGAGGGGGACAGATACGCAGTATTTT
CASSSKLKARGTDTQYF
>TRBD2|TRBV14|TRBJ2-5|NA
TGTGCCAGCAGCCAAGGTGGACTAGCGGGAGGTCGGGAGACCCAGTACTTC
CASSQGGLAGGRETQYF
>NA|TRBV20-1|TRBJ2-5|many
TGCAGTGCTAGAGCCGGAGGAGCGATCCTTCCAGGGCAAGAGACCCAGTACTTC
CSARAGGAILPGQETQYF
>NA|TRBV30|TRBJ2-7|many
TGTGCCTGGAGTGACACGGTCAAATTACGGTACGAGCAGTACTTC
CAWSDTVKLRYEQYF
>NA|TRBV5-1|TRBJ1-2|many
TGCGCCAGCAGCTCGAGCTGGGACGGAAGCACTAACTATGGCTACACCTTC
CASSSSWDGSTNYGYTF
>TRBD1|TRBV6-1|TRBJ1-5|many
TGTGCCAGTGGCAGGGGGATGGATCAGCCCCAGCATTTT
CASGRGMDQPQHF
>TRBD1|TRBV12-3/TRBV12-4|TRBJ1-1|NA
TGTGCCAGCAGTTTTGCAGGGGGGATTGAAGCTTTCTTT
CASSFAGGIEAFF
>TRBD2|TRBV20-1|TRBJ2-7|many
TGCAGTGCTGCCCTCGGGACTAGCGGGGAGTACGAGCAGTACTTC
CSAALGTSGEYEQYF
>TRBD2|TRBV9|TRBJ2-5|NA
TGTGCCAGCAGCGTCGGGGGGATAAACCAAGAGATCCAGTACTTC
CASSVGGINQEIQYF
>NA|TRBV18|TRBJ2-1|few
TGTGCCAGCTCACCACCGACCGGGACTCCCCTTGTTAGTGAGCAGTTCTTC
CASSPPTGTPLVSEQFF
>TRBD2|TRBV28|TRBJ2-2|NA
TGTGCCAGCAGGTCAGCGGGAGGGCCTTCCGGGGAGCTGTTTTTT
CASRSAGGPSGELFF
>TRBD2|TRBV4-2|TRBJ2-1|NA
TGTGCCAGCAGCCAAGAAGGAACTAGCGGACCCAATGAGCAGTTCTTC
CASSQEGTSGPNEQFF
>TRBD1|TRBV11-2|TRBJ2-7|many
TGTGCCAGCAGTTGGGGGGGGACAGGGTCCTACGAGCAGTACTTC
CASSWGGTGSYEQYF
>TRBD1|TRBV7-6|TRBJ2-7|NA
TGTGCCAGCAGCTTAGCCCCCCTGACAGGGGGCTCGGGAAGTGAGTACGAGCAGTACTTC
CASSLAPLTGGSGSEYEQYF
>NA|TRBV15|TRBJ2-7|many
TGTGCCACCAGCAGAGAGGGATACGAGCAGTACTTC
CATSREGYEQYF
>NA|TRBV20-1|TRBJ2-2|NA
TGCAGTGCTAGAAAAGTAGAAGGGACTGGGGAGCTGTTTTTT
CSARKVEGTGELFF
>NA|TRBV27|TRBJ2-5|once
TGTGCCAGCAGCCCAGACCCGGGTGGCCAAGAGACCCAGTACTTC
CASSPDPGGQETQYF
>NA|TRBV9|TRBJ2-3|NA
TGTGCCAGCAGCGTAGATGGCGGCTCCACAGATACGCAGTATTTT
CASSVDGGSTDTQYF
>TRBD2|TRBV29-1|TRBJ2-3|many
TGCAGCGTAACCCCCGTCGCGGGAGCGACAGATACGCAGTATTTT
CSVTPVAGATDTQYF
>NA|TRBV5-1|TRBJ1-4|few
TGCGCCAGCGGGTCGACGGGGGCGGCTAATGAAAAACTGTTTTTT
CASGSTGAANEKLFF
>NA|TRBV25-1|TRBJ1-2|NA
TGTGCCAGCAGTGAACAGGTGAATGGCTACACCTTC
CASSEQVNGYTF
>NA|TRBV19|TRBJ1-5|once
TGTGCCACCTCCTCAGAGAATCAGCCCCAGCATTTT
CATSSENQPQHF
>TRBD2|TRBV20-1|TRBJ2-7|NA
TGCAGTGCTAGTGCCCGACTAGCGGTAAGCTCCTACGAGCAGTACTTC
CSASARLAVSSYEQYF
>TRBD1|TRBV7-8|TRBJ2-7|few
TGTGCCAGCAGCATGGACAGGGCCTACGAGCAGTACTTC
CASSMDRAYEQYF
>NA|TRBV7-9|TRBJ2-5|NA
TGTGCCAGCAGCCCCAGGTGGGGCAACCAAGAGACCCAGTACTTC
CASSPRWGNQETQYF
>TRBD2|TRBV9|TRBJ2-7|few
TGTGCCAGCAGCGTAGGGGGGGGAGGCGAGCAGTACTTC
CASSVGGGGEQYF
>NA|TRBV20-1|TRBJ2-1|few
TGCAGTGCTAGCCGACTAGGGGGGGATGAGCAGTTCTTC
CSASRLGGDEQFF
>TRBD1|TRBV7-2|TRBJ2-5|many
TGTGCCAGCACCTCTCGCGGGACAGGGCAACAAGAGACCCAGTACTTC
CASTSRGTGQQETQYF
>TRBD1|TRBV6-2/TRBV6-3|TRBJ1-1|NA
TGTGCCAGCAGTGAAGCTCGCAGGGGGGAAGTGGACACTGAAGCTTTCTTT
CASSEARRGEVDTEAFF
>TRBD2|TRBV12-3/TRBV12-4|TRBJ2-4|many
TGTGCCAGCACCCAAAGACTAGCGGGGGGGGGAAACATTCAGTACTTC
CASTQRLAGGGNIQYF
>NA|TRBV2|TRBJ2-3|many
TGTGCCAGCAGTGATCTCACCACAGATACGCAGTATTTT
CASSDLTTDTQYF
>NA|TRBV7-9|TRBJ2-5|few
TGTGCCAGCAGCTTACTCGGGGCGGAAAAAGAGACCCAGTACTTC
CASSLLGAEKETQYF
>TRBD2|TRBV28|TRBJ2-7|NA
TGTGCCAGCTTGTCGCTAGCGGGAGTTCGTGAGCAGTACTTC
CASLSLAGVREQYF
>TRBD1|TRBV5-6|TRBJ2-7|NA
TGTGCCAGCAGCATTGGACCGGGGACAGGGGACGAGCAGTACTTC
CASSIGPGTGDEQYF
>NA|TRBV27|TRBJ2-3|many
TGTGCCAGCAAACTAGGCAGCACAGATACGCAGTATTTT
CASKLGSTDTQYF
>TRBD1|TRBV7-9|TRBJ2-2|many
TGTGCCAGCAGCACCCCCGGGACAGGGAGGAACACCGGGGAGCTGTTTTTT
CASSTPGTGRNTGELFF
>NA|TRBV15|TRBJ1-2|NA
TGTGCCACCAGCAGAGGAGGGTCTGGCTACACCTTC
CATSRGGSGYTF
>NA|TRBV7-9|TRBJ2-5|NA
TGTGCCAGCAGGCCCTCTATGGGTCGACGGTTACAAGAGACCCAGTACTTC
CASRPSMGRRLQETQYF
>TRBD1|TRBV10-2|TRBJ1-5|many
TGCGCCAGCAGTGAAGTAGGGACAGGGTATCAGCCCCAGCATTTT
CASSEVGTGYQPQHF
>TRBD1|TRBV12-3/TRBV12-4|TRBJ2-7|few
TGTGCCAGCAGTCTAGACAGGGACATTTACTACGAGCAGTACTTC
CASSLDRDIYYEQYF
>NA|TRBV28|TRBJ1-1|few
TGTGCCAGCAGTTTATCGCGGGAACTCGGGACTGAAGCTTTCTTT
CASSLSRELGTEAFF
>TRBD1|TRBV19|TRBJ2-1|many
TGTGCCACCACTCCTCTGGGACAGGCGTTATACAATGAGCAGTTCTTC
CATTPLGQALYNEQFF
>NA|TRBV7-9|TRBJ1-2|NA
TGTGCCAGCAGCTTATCACGTAGTAGAGATTCTAACTATGGCTACACCTTC
CASSLSRSRDSNYGYTF